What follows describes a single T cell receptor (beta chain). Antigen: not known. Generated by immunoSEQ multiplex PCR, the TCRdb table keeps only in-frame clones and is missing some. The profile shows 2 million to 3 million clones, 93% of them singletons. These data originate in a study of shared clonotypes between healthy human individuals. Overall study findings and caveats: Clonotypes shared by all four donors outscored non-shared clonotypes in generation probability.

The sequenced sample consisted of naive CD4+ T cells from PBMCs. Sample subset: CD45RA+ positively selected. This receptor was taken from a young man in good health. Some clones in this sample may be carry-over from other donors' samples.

CDR3 in DNA: TGTGCCAGCAGCTCCGAGGGAGGGGCGGGCGAGACCCAGTACTTC. It yields the protein CASSSEGGAGETQYF. The V gene is TRBV7-8, the J gene TRBJ2-5; 7 bases match TRBD2. V lost 4 bases to trimming and J lost 5 bases; unmatched junction nucleotides: 10. Germline CDR1 reads SGHVS; CDR2 reads FQNEAQ. The CDR3 is made up of 15 amino acids.